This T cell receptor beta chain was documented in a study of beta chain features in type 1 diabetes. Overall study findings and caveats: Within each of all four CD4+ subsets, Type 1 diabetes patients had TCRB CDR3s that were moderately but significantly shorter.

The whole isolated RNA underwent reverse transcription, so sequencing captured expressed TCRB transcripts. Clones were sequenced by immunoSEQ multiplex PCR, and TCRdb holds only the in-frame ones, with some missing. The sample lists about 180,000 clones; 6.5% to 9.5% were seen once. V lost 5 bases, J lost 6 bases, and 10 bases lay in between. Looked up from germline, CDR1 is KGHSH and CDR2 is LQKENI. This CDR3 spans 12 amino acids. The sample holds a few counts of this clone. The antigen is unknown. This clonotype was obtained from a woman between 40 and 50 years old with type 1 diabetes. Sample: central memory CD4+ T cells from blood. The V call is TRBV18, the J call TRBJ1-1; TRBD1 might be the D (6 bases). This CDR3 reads CASSANRAEAFF. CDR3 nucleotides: TGTGCCAGCTCAGCAAACAGGGCTGAAGCTTTCTTT.